This T cell receptor beta chain was sequenced for a study of CXCR3-negative and CXCR3-positive naive CD8 T cells. Study-wide findings and caveats: Naive cells used TRBV-TRBJ genes in much the same way whether CXCR3-negative or CXCR3-positive; memory cells did not. Comparison of naive subsets found surface CD5 to be comparable, and TCR strength was inferred on the basis of TRB CDR3 properties. Naive cells with CXCR3 showed TRB CDR3s that were more hydrophobic than those in CXCR3-negative naive cells. With CXCR3 expression partially decreased after cryopreservation, most assays relied on fresh PBMCs.

As regards this clonotype: Its antigen is currently unknown.

5' RACE that incorporated UMI labels was used to prepare the TRB cDNA libraries. Each CDR3 protein gets one entry in TCRdb, which reprocessed the 5' RACE reads and gives no DNA. The sample holds more than 80,000 distinct CDR3 sequences. The germline gives CDR1 MNHEY, CDR2 SMNVEV (reference sequence). The CDR3 is 14 residues long. Researchers sorted around 300,000 cells of each CD8+ T cell subset in triplicate. The chain is built from TRBV27 and TRBJ1-2; TCRdb names TRBD1, which stays unverified in the absence of DNA. The source is a human donor in good health. Some clones in this sample may be carry-over from other donors' samples. Sequencing was done on a sample of naive CXCR3+ CD8+ T cells from blood. Subset defined: CD45RO-CCR7+CD27+CD95- naive CD8+ T cells expressing CXCR3 (TNR3+). Here the CDR3 reads CASSPFMGGYGYTF.